In this sample, the clone carrying this T cell receptor beta chain turned up once. The record originates from a study of blood T cell repertoires in COVID-19. Participant age was roughly 18 to 95 years, and participants resided in roughly 24 US areas. CDR1 is LGHNT, CDR2 FRNRAP, per germline. Trimming took 1 base from V and 2 from J; bases not matched to a gene: 5. CDR3 size: 16 residues. TCRdb keeps only in-frame clones here, not all; method: immunoSEQ multiplex PCR. The table has hundreds of thousands of clones, about four fifths seen once; the top ten hold around 3.5%. Input material: PBMCs or T cells enriched from blood (not recorded which). This clonotype originated in a woman between 35 and 50 years old who had been exposed to COVID-19. The V gene is TRBV12-5, the J gene TRBJ1-5; 7 nucleotides match TRBD1. CDR3 bases: TGTGCTAGTGGTTTGGAGCTTGGACAGGGCAATCAGCCCCAGCATTTT. Amino acid sequence: CASGLELGQGNQPQHF.